The sample holds many counts of the clone carrying this TCR beta chain. Its antigen is unknown. Time point defined: newly diagnosed GD, antithyroid drugs for less than 3 months. TCR sequences were obtained from RNA taken from PBMCs. The data were obtained in a study of regulatory T cells in long-lasting Graves disease. Findings and limits, study-wide: Newly diagnosed Graves' patients had higher TCR diversity than persistent ones. Favoring TRBV28, TRBJ1-2 and TRBJ2-5 was a feature seen in persistent disease.

Arm-PCR of CDR3 regions and iRepertoire HTBI primers were the basis on which TCR beta libraries were built. TCRdb ran MiXCR on the multiplex PCR reads and lists one entry per CDR3 protein. The table has a few hundred thousand distinct CDR3 sequences, approximately 10% seen once. CDR3 length equals 15 residues. CDR1 is KGHSH, CDR2 LQKENI, per germline. V lost 0 bases and J lost 7, with 14 bases in between. This same sample was also part of a study on T cells in Graves' hyperthyroidism and ophthalmopathy. That source notes: First-round RT-PCR targeting the TCR CDR3 was performed with the HTBI primer set.

This rearrangement joins TRBV18 to TRBJ2-3; perhaps D is TRBD1 or TRBD2 (5 bases each). The sequence came from a woman between 18 and 29 years old with Graves disease. This specimen consisted of peripheral blood mononuclear cells (PBMCs), obtained at new diagnosis, from a patient treated with antithyroid drugs. CDR3 DNA sequence: TGTGCCAGCTCACCACCGGGACCTATTGGAAATACGCAGTATTTT. Translation gives CASSPPGPIGNTQYF.